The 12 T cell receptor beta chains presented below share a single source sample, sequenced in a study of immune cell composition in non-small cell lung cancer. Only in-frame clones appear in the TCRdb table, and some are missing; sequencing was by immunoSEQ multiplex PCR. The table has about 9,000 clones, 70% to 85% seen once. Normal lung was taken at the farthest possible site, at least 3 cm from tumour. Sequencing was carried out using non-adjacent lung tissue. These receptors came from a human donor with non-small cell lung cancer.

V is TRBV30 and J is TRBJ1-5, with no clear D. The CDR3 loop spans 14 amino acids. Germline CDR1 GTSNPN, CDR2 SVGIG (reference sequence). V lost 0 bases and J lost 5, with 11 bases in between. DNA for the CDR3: TGTGCCTGGAGTGTACATGGTAGAGATCAGCCCCAGCATTTT. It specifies CAWSVHGRDQPQHF.

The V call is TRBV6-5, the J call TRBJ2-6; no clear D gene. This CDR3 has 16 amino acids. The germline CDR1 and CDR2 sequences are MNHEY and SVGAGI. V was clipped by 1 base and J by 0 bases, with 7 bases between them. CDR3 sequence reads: CASSYWAGSGANVLTF. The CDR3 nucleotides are TGTGCCAGCAGTTACTGGGCCGGCTCTGGGGCCAACGTCCTGACTTTC.

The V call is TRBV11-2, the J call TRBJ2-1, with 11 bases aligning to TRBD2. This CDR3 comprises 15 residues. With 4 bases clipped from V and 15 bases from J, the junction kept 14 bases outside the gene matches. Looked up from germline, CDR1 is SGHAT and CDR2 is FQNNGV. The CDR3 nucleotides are TGTGCCAGCAGCTCAACCCTGGGGACTAGCGGAAATAGGTTCTTC. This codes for CASSSTLGTSGNRFF.

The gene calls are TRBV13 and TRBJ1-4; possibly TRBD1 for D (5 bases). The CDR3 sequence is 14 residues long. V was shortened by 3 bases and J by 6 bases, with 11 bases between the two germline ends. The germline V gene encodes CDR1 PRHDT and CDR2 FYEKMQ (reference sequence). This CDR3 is CASSLKGRDEKLFF. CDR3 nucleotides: TGTGCCAGCAGCTTGAAGGGGAGGGATGAAAAACTGTTTTTT.

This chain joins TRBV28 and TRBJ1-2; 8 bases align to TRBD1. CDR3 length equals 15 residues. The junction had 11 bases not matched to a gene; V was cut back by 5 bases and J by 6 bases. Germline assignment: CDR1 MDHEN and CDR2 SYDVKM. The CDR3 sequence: CASSATGGVKNGYTF. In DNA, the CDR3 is TGTGCCAGCAGTGCTACAGGGGGGGTTAAGAATGGCTACACCTTC.

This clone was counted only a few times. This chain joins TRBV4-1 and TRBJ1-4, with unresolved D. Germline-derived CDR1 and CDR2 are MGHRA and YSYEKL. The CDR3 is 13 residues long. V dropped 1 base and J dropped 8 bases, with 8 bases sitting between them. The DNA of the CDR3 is TGCGCCAGCAGCCAAGCCAGGCCGGAAAAACTGTTTTTT. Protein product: CASSQARPEKLFF.

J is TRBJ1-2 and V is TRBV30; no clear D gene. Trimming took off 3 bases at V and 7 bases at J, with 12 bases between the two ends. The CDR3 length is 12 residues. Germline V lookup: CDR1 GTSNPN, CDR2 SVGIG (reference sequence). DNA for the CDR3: TGTGCCTGGAGGTGGGGAGAGGCTGGCTACACCTTC. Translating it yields CAWRWGEAGYTF.

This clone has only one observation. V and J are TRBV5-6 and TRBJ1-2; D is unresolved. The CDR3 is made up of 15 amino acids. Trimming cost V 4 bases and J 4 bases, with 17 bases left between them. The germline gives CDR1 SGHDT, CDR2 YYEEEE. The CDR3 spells CASSPLQALGYGYTF. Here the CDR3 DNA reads TGTGCCAGCAGCCCCTTGCAGGCCCTGGGCTATGGCTACACCTTC.

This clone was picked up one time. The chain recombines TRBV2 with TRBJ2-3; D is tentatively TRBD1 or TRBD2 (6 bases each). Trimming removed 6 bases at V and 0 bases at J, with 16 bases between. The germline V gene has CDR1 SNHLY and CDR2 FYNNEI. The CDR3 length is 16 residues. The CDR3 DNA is TGTGCCAGCAGCGGAGGGGGGACATACAGCACAGATACGCAGTATTTT. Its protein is CASSGGGTYSTDTQYF.

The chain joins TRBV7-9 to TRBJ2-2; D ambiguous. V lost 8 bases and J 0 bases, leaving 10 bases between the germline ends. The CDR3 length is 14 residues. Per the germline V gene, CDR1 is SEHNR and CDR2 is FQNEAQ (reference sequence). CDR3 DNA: TGTGCCAGCCACTGGCTCGCGAACACCGGGGAGCTGTTTTTT. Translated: CASHWLANTGELFF.

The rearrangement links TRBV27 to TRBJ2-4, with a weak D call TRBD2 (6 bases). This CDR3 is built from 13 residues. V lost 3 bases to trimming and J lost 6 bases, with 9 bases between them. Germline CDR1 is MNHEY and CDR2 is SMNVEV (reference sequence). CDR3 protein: CASSFRGTNIQYF. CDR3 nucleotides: TGTGCCAGCAGTTTTCGGGGGACAAACATTCAGTACTTC.

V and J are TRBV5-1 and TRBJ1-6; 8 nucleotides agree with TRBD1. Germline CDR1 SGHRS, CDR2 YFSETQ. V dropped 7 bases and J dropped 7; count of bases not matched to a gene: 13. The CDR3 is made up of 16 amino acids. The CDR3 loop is CASRSSPGQGNSPLHF. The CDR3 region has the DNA TGCGCCAGCCGTTCTAGCCCAGGACAGGGCAATTCACCCCTCCACTTT.